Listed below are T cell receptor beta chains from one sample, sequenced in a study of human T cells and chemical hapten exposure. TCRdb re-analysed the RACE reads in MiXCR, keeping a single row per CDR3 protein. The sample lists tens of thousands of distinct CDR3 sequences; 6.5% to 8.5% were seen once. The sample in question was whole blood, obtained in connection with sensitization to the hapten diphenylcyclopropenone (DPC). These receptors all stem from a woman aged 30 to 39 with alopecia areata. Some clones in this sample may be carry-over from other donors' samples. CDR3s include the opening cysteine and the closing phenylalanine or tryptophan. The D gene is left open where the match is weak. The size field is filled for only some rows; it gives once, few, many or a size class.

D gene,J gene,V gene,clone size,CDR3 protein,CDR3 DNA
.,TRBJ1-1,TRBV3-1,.,CASSQRHTEAFF,TGTGCCAGCAGCCAACGGCACACTGAAGCTTTCTTT
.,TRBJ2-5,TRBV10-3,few,CAISDQNAETQYF,TGTGCCATCAGTGACCAGAATGCTGAGACCCAGTACTTC
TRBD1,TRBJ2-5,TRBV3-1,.,CASSPGQGQETQYF,TGTGCCAGCAGCCCGGGACAGGGCCAAGAGACCCAGTACTTC
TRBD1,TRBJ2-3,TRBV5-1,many,CASSPGQGTDTQYF,TGCGCCAGCAGCCCAGGACAGGGTACAGATACGCAGTATTTT
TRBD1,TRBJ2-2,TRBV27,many,CASIRQGTGELFF,TGTGCCAGCATAAGACAGGGGACCGGGGAGCTGTTTTTT
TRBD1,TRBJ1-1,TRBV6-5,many,CASSKDRGTTEAFF,TGTGCCAGCAGCAAAGACAGGGGGACCACTGAAGCTTTCTTT
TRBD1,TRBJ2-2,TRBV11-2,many,CASSLSTGDRVF,TGTGCCAGCAGCTTAAGTACGGGGGACAGGGTTTTT
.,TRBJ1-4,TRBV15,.,CATSTGLNEKLFF,TGTGCCACCAGTACAGGGCTTAATGAAAAACTGTTTTTT
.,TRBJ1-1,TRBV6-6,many,CATTDRLNTEAFF,TGTGCCACTACCGACAGGCTGAACACTGAAGCTTTCTTT
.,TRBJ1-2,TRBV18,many,CASSPGQNYGYTF,TGTGCCAGCTCACCGGGCCAGAACTATGGCTACACCTTC
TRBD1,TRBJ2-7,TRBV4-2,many,CASSQDGQQGLGEQYF,TGTGCCAGCAGCCAAGATGGTCAACAGGGGTTAGGGGAGCAGTACTTC
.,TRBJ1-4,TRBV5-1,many,CASSLLPRPPEKLFF,TGCGCCAGCAGCTTGTTACCCCGGCCCCCCGAAAAACTGTTTTTT
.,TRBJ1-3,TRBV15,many,CATSRVPAGGGNTIYF,TGTGCCACCAGCAGAGTTCCGGCAGGCGGTGGAAACACCATATATTTT
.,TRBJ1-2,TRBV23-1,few,CASISTGLSGGYTF,TGCGCCAGCATATCTACAGGGTTATCGGGCGGCTACACCTTC
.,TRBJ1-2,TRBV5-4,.,CASSLPETYGYTF,TGTGCCAGCAGCTTGCCAGAAACCTATGGCTACACCTTC
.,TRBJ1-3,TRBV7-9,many,CASSLFRNIGNTIYF,TGTGCCAGCAGCTTATTCAGGAACATAGGAAACACCATATATTTT
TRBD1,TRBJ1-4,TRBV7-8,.,CASSPGTGGEKLFF,TGTGCCAGCAGCCCCGGGACAGGCGGTGAAAAACTGTTTTTT
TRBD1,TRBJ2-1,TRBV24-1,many,CATSRPGQGFFF,TGTGCCACCAGTCGACCGGGACAGGGGTTTTTCTTC
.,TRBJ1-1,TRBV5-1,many,CASSISHTGRGVAEAFF,TGCGCCAGCAGTATATCCCACACAGGGCGGGGTGTCGCTGAAGCTTTCTTT
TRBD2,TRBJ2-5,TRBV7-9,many,CASSPGTSGVRQETQYF,TGTGCCAGCAGCCCCGGGACTAGCGGGGTCAGACAAGAGACCCAGTACTTC
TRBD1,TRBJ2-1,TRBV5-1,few,CASSWGTGREQFF,TGCGCCAGCAGCTGGGGGACAGGGCGGGAGCAGTTCTTC
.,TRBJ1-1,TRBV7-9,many,CASSLDVGGRAEAFF,TGTGCCAGCAGCTTAGATGTAGGGGGTAGGGCTGAAGCTTTCTTT
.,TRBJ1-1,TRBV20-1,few,CSATIPGRNTEAFF,TGCAGTGCTACAATCCCGGGACGGAACACTGAAGCTTTCTTT
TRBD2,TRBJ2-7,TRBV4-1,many,CASSQDGGGQYF,TGCGCCAGCAGCCAAGACGGCGGGGGGCAGTACTTC
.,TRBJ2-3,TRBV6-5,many,CASSQTWGDTQYF,TGTGCCAGCAGTCAGACATGGGGAGATACGCAGTATTTT
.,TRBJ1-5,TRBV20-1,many,CSAMTLSRLENQPQHF,TGCAGTGCAATGACCCTTTCAAGACTAGAAAATCAGCCCCAGCATTTT
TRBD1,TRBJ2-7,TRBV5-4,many,CASSRSGGVGIHEQYF,TGTGCCAGCAGCAGATCAGGGGGCGTTGGAATCCACGAGCAGTACTTC
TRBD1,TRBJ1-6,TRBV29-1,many,CSERRDRHSPLHF,TGCAGCGAGAGACGGGACAGGCATTCACCCCTCCACTTT
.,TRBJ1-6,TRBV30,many,CAWSVSQGGNSPLHF,TGTGCCTGGAGTGTAAGTCAGGGCGGTAATTCACCCCTCCACTTT
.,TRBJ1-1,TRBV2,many,CASKRRKMNTEAFF,TGTGCCAGCAAAAGGCGGAAGATGAACACTGAAGCTTTCTTT
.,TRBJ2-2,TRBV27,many,CASSLIFTGELFF,TGTGCCAGCAGTTTAATTTTCACCGGGGAGCTGTTTTTT
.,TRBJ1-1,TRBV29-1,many,CSARLETEAFF,TGCAGCGCCCGACTCGAAACTGAAGCTTTCTTT
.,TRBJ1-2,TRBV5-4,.,CASRAPAANYGYTF,TGTGCCAGCAGGGCCCCGGCCGCTAACTATGGCTACACCTTC
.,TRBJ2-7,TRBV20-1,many,CSARPAGRGEQYF,TGCAGTGCTAGACCTGCCGGAAGAGGGGAGCAGTACTTC
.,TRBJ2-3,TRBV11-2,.,CASNRDTTDTQYF,TGTGCCAGTAACAGGGATACCACAGATACGCAGTATTTT